One TCR beta chain is described in this entry. These data originate in a study of blood T cell repertoires in COVID-19. Profiled with immunoSEQ multiplex PCR; TCRdb holds only in-frame clones, not every one. This table has around 300,000 clones, approximately 90% appearing once. The V end was cut by 4 bases, the J end by 0 bases, with 19 bases between. Germline-derived CDR1 and CDR2 are MNHEY and SVGEGT. This CDR3 is 17 amino acids long. The sequenced material came from peripheral blood. The gene calls are TRBV6-2 or TRBV6-3 and TRBJ2-7, with D tentatively TRBD1 (6 bases). This sequence was found in a woman aged 25 to 45 with active or convalescent COVID-19. CDR3 residues: CASSSPPLGQSSYEQYF. The CDR3 DNA reads as TGTGCCAGCAGTTCCCCCCCCCTCGGACAGAGCTCCTACGAGCAGTACTTC.